Following are 23 T cell receptor beta chains from one sample sequenced in a study of blood T cell repertoires in COVID-19. This table comes from immunoSEQ multiplex PCR, and its TCRdb copy is limited to in-frame clones, with some not included. The sample has over 250,000 clones, over 80% seen once. Sequenced input: PBMCs or T cells enriched from blood (not recorded which). Source of these receptors: a woman younger than 30 who had recovered from COVID-19.

The rearrangement joins TRBV7-2 to TRBJ2-3; possibly TRBD2 for D (5 bases). V was pared by 1 base and J by 4 bases, with 12 bases between. CDR3 size: 15 residues. Germline loops: CDR1 SGHTA, CDR2 FQGNSA. CDR3 DNA sequence: TGTGCCAGCAGCTTAGGTCTTAGCGTAGCAGATACGCAGTATTTT. Protein product: CASSLGLSVADTQYF.

The chain couples TRBV7-2 to TRBJ1-3; possibly TRBD1 for D (6 bases). CDR1 and CDR2 from the germline V gene are SGHTA and FQGNSA. V lost 6 bases and J lost 3, with 15 bases in between. CDR3 length equals 15 residues. CDR3 nucleotides: TGTGCCAGCAGACGAGGGGGAGTCGGTGGAAACACCATATATTTT. Its protein is CASRRGGVGGNTIYF.

The rearrangement joins TRBV5-4 to TRBJ1-4, with D possibly matching TRBD1 (5 bases). The CDR3 length is 16 residues. Germline lookup yields CDR1 SGHNT and CDR2 YYREEE (reference sequence). Trimming removed 1 base from V and 7 bases from J, with 17 bases in between. CDR3 protein: CASSLWGSAGIEKLFF. The DNA for the CDR3 is TGTGCCAGCAGCTTGTGGGGATCCGCAGGGATTGAAAAACTGTTTTTT.

This clone was seen once. The rearrangement uses TRBV7-9 and TRBJ1-1, with 10 bases fitting TRBD1. CDR1 and CDR2 from the germline V gene are SEHNR and FQNEAQ (reference sequence). V was pared by 2 bases and J by 7 bases, with 13 bases of the junction left unmatched. This CDR3 region has 17 residues. The CDR3 nucleotides are TGTGCCAGCAGCTTATTACGGGGACAGGGGAGACGAGGTGAAGCTTTCTTT. It encodes CASSLLRGQGRRGEAFF.

The chain carries TRBV7-9 and TRBJ1-5; D gene uncertain. The length of the CDR3 is 15 residues. Trimming stripped 4 bases from V and 5 bases from J, with 15 bases between. Germline V gene lookup returns CDR1 SEHNR and CDR2 FQNEAQ (reference sequence). CDR3 DNA sequence: TGTGCCAGCAGCTCGATCGGGGAGGAGGATCAGCCCCAGCATTTT. Protein: CASSSIGEEDQPQHF.

The J gene is TRBJ2-1, the V gene TRBV19, with 7 bases lining up with TRBD1. The germline V gene has CDR1 LNHDA and CDR2 SQIVND (reference sequence). The CDR3 sequence is 15 residues long. J lost 5 bases, V lost 1 base, and 5 bases had no gene match. The CDR3 bases are TGTGCCAGTAGTATAGGCCTGGGACAGCACAATGAGCAGTTCTTC. It encodes CASSIGLGQHNEQFF.

The V gene is TRBV3-1 (or the pseudogene TRBV3-2), the J gene TRBJ1-1; weak D call: TRBD1 (5 bases). The CDR3 runs 15 residues. CDR1 is LGHDT and CDR2 is YNNKEL in the germline V gene (reference sequence). The V end lost 0 bases, the J end lost 7 bases, and 15 bases lay between the germline ends. The CDR3 here is CASSQDMGGGSEAFF. The DNA of the CDR3 is TGTGCCAGCAGCCAAGATATGGGGGGAGGGAGTGAAGCTTTCTTT.

The chain carries TRBV27 and TRBJ2-2; 10 bases are shared with TRBD2. V dropped 5 bases and J dropped 6; count of bases not matched to a gene: 21. Germline values: CDR1 MNHEY, CDR2 SMNVEV (reference sequence). There are 20 residues in the CDR3. As DNA, the CDR3 is TGTGCCAGCAGTCCCCCCTCCCGACACGGAGCGGGGGGGCCGGCCGGGGAGCTGTTTTTT. Encoded protein: CASSPPSRHGAGGPAGELFF.

V and J are TRBV9 and TRBJ2-5; 8 bases agree with TRBD1. The CDR3 extends over 15 amino acids. J was trimmed by 4 bases and V by 3 bases; bases with no gene match: 8. Germline values: CDR1 SGDLS, CDR2 YYNGEE. The CDR3 loop reads CASSEGGGTGETQYF. The CDR3 DNA is TGTGCCAGCAGCGAGGGCGGAGGGACAGGAGAGACCCAGTACTTC.

This clone is a singleton in its sample. CDR3 DNA sequence: TGTGCCAGCAGTTTAGGGGGACAGCATATGCAGCCCCAGCATTTT. The encoded protein is CASSLGGQHMQPQHF. This chain uses TRBV28 with TRBJ1-5; TRBD1 aligns across 7 bases. Germline V gene data show CDR1 as MDHEN and CDR2 as SYDVKM. CDR3 size: 15 residues. V gave up 2 bases and J gave up 7 bases; unmatched junction bases: 8.

The chain recombines TRBV25-1 with TRBJ1-5, with D perhaps TRBD1 (6 bases). The germline V gene encodes CDR1 MGHDK and CDR2 SYGVNS. Trimming pared 4 bases from V and 0 bases from J, leaving 7 bases between. The CDR3 runs 14 residues. The CDR3 bases are TGTGCCAGCAGTGCAGGGGCTAGCAATCAGCCCCAGCATTTT. Protein: CASSAGASNQPQHF.

The gene calls are TRBV5-1 and TRBJ2-1, with 11 bases lining up with TRBD2. This CDR3 has 16 residues. Germline-derived CDR1 and CDR2 are SGHRS and YFSETQ. V was pared by 1 base and J by 6 bases, with 6 bases of the junction left unmatched. CDR3: CASSLYSSGRPNEQFF. In nucleotides, the CDR3 is TGCGCCAGCAGCTTGTACTCTAGCGGGAGGCCCAATGAGCAGTTCTTC.

The chain has TRBV7-2 and TRBJ1-3, with unresolved D. The germline CDR1 and CDR2 sequences are SGHTA and FQGNSA. The germline V and J ends were trimmed by 0 bases and 4 bases, with 16 bases remaining between them. The CDR3 extends over 17 amino acids. The CDR3 DNA reads as TGTGCCAGCAGCTTAGCTCTGAGGGAGTCGCTGGGAAACACCATATATTTT. It codes for CASSLALRESLGNTIYF.

This clone appeared once. The chain joins TRBV30 to TRBJ1-6; D might be TRBD1 (5 bases). The V end was cut by 5 bases, the J end by 7 bases, with 15 bases between. Germline values: CDR1 GTSNPN, CDR2 SVGIG (reference sequence). The CDR3 has 14 residues. The CDR3 DNA reads TGTGCCTGGGAGCCCGCAGGGAACAATTCACCCCTCCACTTT. Amino acid sequence: CAWEPAGNNSPLHF.

The chain couples TRBV6-5 to TRBJ2-1; 8 positions match TRBD2. Germline CDR1 and CDR2: MNHEY and SVGAGI. This CDR3 has 14 amino acids. The trim removed 5 bases at V and 5 bases at J, leaving 5 bases unmatched. CDR3 nucleotide sequence: TGTGCCAGCAGTCCTAGCGGGCCTCACAATGAGCAGTTCTTC. This gives the protein CASSPSGPHNEQFF.

The chain couples TRBV6-2 or TRBV6-3 to TRBJ2-1; TRBD2 aligns across 9 bases. Germline V gene data show CDR1 as MNHEY and CDR2 as SVGEGT. V gave up 5 bases and J gave up 5 bases; unmatched junction bases: 4. The CDR3 extends over 14 amino acids. Here the CDR3 DNA reads TGTGCCAGCAGTCCGACTAGCGGCAACAATGAGCAGTTCTTC. Protein product: CASSPTSGNNEQFF.

This clone was recorded once. The rearrangement links TRBV12-3 or TRBV12-4 to TRBJ1-2; D not resolved. Trimming left V 1 base short and J 8 bases short, with 11 bases between. CDR3 length: 13 residues. CDR3 coding DNA: TGTGCCAGCAGTTTAGTCCCAGGCCGAGGCTACACCTTC. This translates into CASSLVPGRGYTF.

The chain combines TRBV4-2 with TRBJ2-1, with a weak D call TRBD2 (5 bases). CDR1 and CDR2 from the germline V gene are LGHNA and YNFKEQ. V was trimmed by 0 bases and J by 7 bases, leaving 10 bases between them. The CDR3 is made up of 14 amino acids. Here the CDR3 reads CASSQDSRGNEQFF. Written as DNA, the CDR3 is TGTGCCAGCAGCCAAGATTCTCGGGGTAATGAGCAGTTCTTC.

The chain recombines TRBV10-3 with TRBJ1-6; 9 nucleotides match TRBD1. CDR1 and CDR2 from the germline V gene are ENHRY and SYGVKD. This CDR3 spans 14 amino acids. V was clipped by 8 bases and J by 10 bases; unmatched bases: 9. Here the CDR3 DNA reads TGTGCCATCGGGCCGGGACAGGGCTCCTCACCCCTCCACTTT. This gives the protein CAIGPGQGSSPLHF.

This chain links TRBV24-1 with TRBJ2-2; D is possibly TRBD2 (5 bases). Germline V gene data show CDR1 as KGHDR and CDR2 as SFDVKD. This CDR3 contains 15 residues. The V end lost 6 bases, the J end lost 5 bases, and 15 bases lay between the germline ends. CDR3 nucleotides: TGTGCCACCAGTCGGTTAAGAGGGAATACCGGGGAGCTGTTTTTT. Translation gives CATSRLRGNTGELFF.

The rearrangement joins TRBV2 to TRBJ2-3; 14 bases agree with TRBD2. Per germline, CDR1 SNHLY and CDR2 FYNNEI. V trimming: 4 bases; J trimming: 6 bases; junction bases outside the gene matches: 6. The CDR3 sequence is 16 residues long. The CDR3 DNA sequence: TGTGCCAGCAGTGGGGGACTAGCGGGAGTCTTGGATACGCAGTATTTT. Translated: CASSGGLAGVLDTQYF.

The chain has TRBV7-8 and TRBJ1-2, with 7 positions matching TRBD1. In germline, CDR1 is SGHVS, CDR2 FQNEAQ. The CDR3 is made up of 14 amino acids. V shed 3 bases, J shed 4 bases, and the junction held 5 bases outside the gene matches. The CDR3 reads CASSFRDSAYGYTF. The CDR3 DNA reads as TGTGCCAGCAGCTTTCGGGACAGCGCCTATGGCTACACCTTC.

This clone was seen a handful of times. At one boundary the junction diverges from the germline segment, which might be a read error. This chain uses TRBV6-1 with TRBJ1-6; possibly TRBD1 for D (5 bases). The germline gives CDR1 MNHNS, CDR2 SASEGT. CDR3 length: 15 amino acids. In DNA form, the CDR3 reads TGTGCCAGCAGAGAAGACAGAAATTATAATTCACCCCTCCACTTT. This codes for CASREDRNYNSPLHF.